This T cell receptor beta chain was profiled in a study of shared clonotypes between healthy human individuals. TCRdb's copy holds only in-frame clones and misses some; the assay was immunoSEQ multiplex PCR. This sample has about half a million clones, with 78% found just once. A single count supports this clone. Germline CDR1 is SGHDT and CDR2 is YYEEEE. The CDR3 consists of 18 residues. V was clipped by 4 bases and J by 2 bases; unmatched bases: 7. The sequenced sample consisted of PBMCs. This TCR derives from a middle-aged woman in good health. Some clones in this sample may be carry-over from other donors' samples. This chain links TRBV5-6 with TRBJ2-2; TRBD2 aligns across 14 bases. In DNA form, the CDR3 reads TGTGCCAGCAGCCACGGGACTAGCGGGAGCCGAAACACCGGGGAGCTGTTTTTT. Protein sequence: CASSHGTSGSRNTGELFF. Combining the CDR3 with reference TRBV5-6 and TRBJ2-2 gives the whole variable domain DAGVTQSPTHLIKTRGQQVTLRCSPKSGHDTVSWYQQALGQGPQFIFQYYEEEERQRGNFPDRFSGHQFPNYSSELNVNALLLGDSALYLCASSHGTSGSRNTGELFFGEGSRLTVL.